The rows below give T cell receptor beta chains drawn from one sample of a study of tumor-infiltrating lymphocytes in primary liver carcinoma. TCRdb re-called the multiplex PCR reads through MiXCR, storing one row per CDR3 protein. The sample shows tens of thousands of distinct CDR3 sequences, roughly 80% of them seen only once. The sequenced sample consisted of tumor-adjacent normal liver tissue. The receptors originated from a woman in her twenties or thirties with primary liver carcinoma and hepatitis B virus infection. Each CDR3 is given with its conserved first and last residue. The D gene is left open where the match is weak. Clone size is not always given. Where it is, it says once, few, many or a class for expanded clones.

>NA|TRBV29-1|TRBJ1-1|few
CSVVIRGNTEVFF
TGCAGCGTCGTTATAAGGGGAAACACTGAAGTTTTCTTT
>NA|TRBV6-2/TRBV6-3|TRBJ2-6|NA
CARSSRGSGANVLTF
TGCGCCAGAAGTTCCAGGGGTTCTGGGGCCAACGTCCTGACTTTC
>NA|TRBV5-1|TRBJ1-4|many
CASSSTGPLQEKLFF
TGCGCCAGCAGCTCAACAGGTCCCCTGCAGGAAAAACTGTTTTTT
>TRBD1|TRBV6-5|TRBJ2-7|once
CASGYFGQGLYEQYF
TGTGCCAGCGGTTACTTTGGACAGGGACTTTACGAGCAGTACTTC
>NA|TRBV2|TRBJ2-7|many
CASTGAETYEQYF
TGTGCCAGCACGGGAGCTGAGACTTACGAGCAGTACTTC
>NA|TRBV11-3|TRBJ1-6|NA
CASSLPVAGNSPLHF
TGTGCCAGCAGCCTTCCGGTGGCTGGGAATTCACCCCTCCACTTT
>TRBD1|TRBV30|TRBJ1-5|NA
CAWSEKRRGGNQPRHF
TGTGCCTGGAGTGAAAAACGCAGGGGGGGGAATCAGCCCCGGCATTTT
>TRBD1|TRBV28|TRBJ1-5|NA
CASSIWVRGVLYSNQPQHF
TGTGCCAGCAGTATCTGGGTCAGGGGGGTTCTTTATAGCAACCAGCCCCAGCATTTT
>NA|TRBV12-3/TRBV12-4|TRBJ2-1|NA
CVSSDHNEQFF
TGTGTCAGCAGTGACCACAATGAGCAGTTCTTC
>TRBD2|TRBV4-1|TRBJ2-1|NA
CASSIAGTDNEQFF
TGTGCCAGCAGCATAGCGGGCACCGACAATGAGCAGTTCTTC
>NA|TRBV12-3/TRBV12-4|TRBJ2-5|NA
CASMEGMGRAETQYF
TGTGCCAGCATGGAGGGGATGGGCAGGGCTGAGACCCAGTACTTC
>NA|TRBV28|TRBJ2-1|many
CASSLGQGSNEQFF
TGTGCCAGCAGTTTAGGTCAGGGTTCTAATGAGCAGTTCTTC
>TRBD1|TRBV4-3|TRBJ1-2|NA
CASSQADRENYGYTF
TGCGCCAGTAGCCAAGCCGACAGGGAGAACTATGGCTACACCTTC
>NA|TRBV12-3/TRBV12-4|TRBJ2-3|once
CASSLESSTDTQYF
TGTGCCAGCAGTTTGGAATCCTCCACAGATACGCAGTATTTT
>TRBD2|TRBV11-2|TRBJ2-1|large
CASSLGVSGSVFNEQFF
TGTGCCAGCAGCTTAGGGGTTAGCGGGAGTGTCTTCAATGAGCAGTTCTTC
>NA|TRBV5-1|TRBJ2-1|NA
CASSLGDSSNGQFF
TGCGCCAGCAGCTTGGGGGACTCAAGCAATGGGCAGTTCTTC
>NA|TRBV10-3|TRBJ1-6|NA
CAINALPTTLGSPLHF
TGTGCCATCAATGCCCTTCCGACGACTCTAGGTTCACCCCTCCACTTT
>NA|TRBV2|TRBJ2-1|NA
CASSSPVPNSYNEQFF
TGTGCCAGCAGCTCACCCGTACCTAACTCCTACAATGAGCAGTTCTTC
>NA|TRBV6-5|TRBJ2-7|NA
CTSIYGGVPYEQYF
TGTACCAGCATCTACGGGGGAGTACCCTACGAGCAGTACTTC
>NA|TRBV7-8|TRBJ2-5|once
CASIHTTGTQYF
TGTGCCAGCATCCACACCACGGGGACCCAGTATTTC
>TRBD1|TRBV6-1|TRBJ1-4|NA
CASGEPGGIEKLFF
TGTGCCAGCGGTGAACCAGGGGGCATTGAAAAACTGTTTTTT
>NA|TRBV5-1|TRBJ1-1|many
CASSLRQVNTEAFF
TGCGCCAGCAGCTTGAGGCAGGTGAACACTGAAGCTTTCTTT
>NA|TRBV5-6|TRBJ1-1|few
CASSLDIGALTDAFF
TGTGCCAGCAGCTTGGACATCGGGGCGCTAACTGATGCTTTCTTT
>NA|TRBV11-2|TRBJ2-7|NA
CASSFAASWYEQYF
TGTGCCAGCAGCTTCGCAGCTAGCTGGTACGAGCAGTACTTC
>NA|TRBV6-1|TRBJ1-5|NA
CASSERGRASNQPQHF
TGTGCGAGCAGTGAAAGGGGGAGGGCGAGCAATCAGCCCCAGCATTTT
>NA|TRBV5-1|TRBJ2-7|NA
CASSWDNAYEQYF
TGTGCCAGCAGCTGGGACAACGCCTACGAGCAGTACTTC
>TRBD1|TRBV11-2|TRBJ1-1|NA
CASTPGTEAFF
TGTGCCAGTACCCCCGGGACAGAAGCATTCTTT
>NA|TRBV29-1|TRBJ1-1|NA
CSVDGYSVTEAFF
TGCAGCGTTGACGGGTATTCGGTGACTGAAGCTTTCTTT
>TRBD1|TRBV6-5|TRBJ1-6|NA
CASSCYGQGLNSPLHF
TGTGCCAGCAGTTGCTATGGACAGGGACTAAATTCACCCCTCCACTTC
>NA|TRBV28|TRBJ2-1|NA
CANGGYIGPFYNEQFF
TGTGCCAACGGTGGCTATATCGGACCCTTTTACAATGAGCAGTTCTTC
>NA|TRBV4-1|TRBJ1-5|NA
CATSQTPQGRNQPQHF
TGCGCAACCAGCCAAACCCCACAGGGCCGCAATCAGCCCCAGCATTTT
>TRBD2|TRBV4-2|TRBJ2-7|many
CASSQASGSSYEQYF
TGTGCCAGCAGCCAAGCAAGCGGGAGCTCCTACGAGCAGTACTTC
>NA|TRBV6-1|TRBJ1-5|NA
CVSSGGWPQHF
TGTGTCAGCAGTGGAGGATGGCCCCAGCATTTT
>NA|TRBV5-1|TRBJ2-1|NA
CASRGLGDEQLF
TGCGCCAGCAGAGGCCTGGGGGATGAGCAGCTCTTC
>NA|TRBV29-1|TRBJ1-1|once
CSGTRHLNTESFF
TGCAGCGGGACGAGACACTTGAACACTGAATCTTTCTTT
>NA|TRBV12-3/TRBV12-4|TRBJ1-5|NA
CASSSRMGGDQPQHF
TGTGCCAGCAGTTCCCGTATGGGTGGAGACCAGCCCCAGCATTTT
>NA|TRBV2|TRBJ2-5|few
CASTRWQETQYF
TGTGCCAGCACGAGATGGCAAGAGACCCAGTACTTC
>TRBD1|TRBV11-2|TRBJ1-6|NA
CASSHRDRNNSPLRF
TGTGCCAGCAGCCACCGGGACAGGAATAATTCACCCCTCCGCTTT
>NA|TRBV4-1|TRBJ2-2|NA
CASSHSTIGSAGELFF
TGCGCCAGCAGCCACTCGACTATCGGGAGTGCCGGGGAGCTGTTTTTT